This T cell receptor beta chain emerged from a study of CD8+ T cells in alopecia areata (dated by TCRdb to 2017 to 2018). In the study overall: The study used high-throughput TCRbeta sequencing to examine T cell clonal expansion in alopecia areata, in both the C3H/HeJ mouse model and human patients. Human TCRbeta sequencing covered scalp tissue and sorted CD4+ and CD8+ peripheral blood T cells from patchy and totalis/universalis alopecia areata patients and healthy controls. immunoSEQ multiplex PCR using 35 Vbeta forward primers and 13 Jbeta reverse primers was used to amplify TCRbeta CDR3 regions. Clonality in the scalp was compared among normal scalp (n=4), patchy alopecia areata scalp (n=8), and alopecia totalis/universalis scalp (n=8). RNA was extracted with the PAXgene miRNA kit for fixed scalp, the miRNeasy kit for PBMCs, and the RNeasy kit for mouse skin.

V and J lose 1 base and 2 bases, and a span of 12 bases separates them. Sequences MGHRA (CDR1) and YSYEKL (CDR2) are obtained from the germline V gene. The CDR3 contains 15 residues, cysteine and phenylalanine counted. Only the CDR3 DNA is retained, 45 bases long and in frame from the first base. The library was made by the immunoSEQ multiplex PCR assay. RNA was extracted from all samples and reverse transcribed into cDNA, which served as template for TCR sequencing. First-strand cDNA was synthesized with SuperScript III using a 2:1 mix of oligo-dT and random hexamers. A synthetic immune receptor repertoire was used to measure amplification bias, and any remaining bias was corrected computationally. Under the source paper's analysis protocol: After raw reads were preprocessed to remove errors, the CDR3 was defined following IMGT conventions as running from the conserved cysteine to phenylalanine. Clonality was calculated as 1 minus Shannon entropy normalized by log2 of the number of productive unique TCRs. CD4 or CD8 identity of scalp clones was inferred by cross-referencing scalp TCRbeta sequences with sorted blood CD4 and CD8 repertoires. The immuneACCESS repertoire file appears here via TCRdb, limited to in-frame rearrangements. These files lack a portion of the clones; in checked studies, under half of the deficit traces to unresolved V genes, and the cause of the others is not known. Clone size and V and J calls were adopted from that table, with D and trimming inferred from the DNA. This sample holds about 82,000 clones; roughly 51% were observed only once. The leading ten clones occupy 5.7% of the sample.

From alopecia areata patients, peripheral blood was collected along with lesional scalp punch biopsies. After PBMCs were isolated by density centrifugation and stained for CD3, CD4 and CD8, a FACSAria was used to sort CD4+ and CD8+ T cells. Alopecia areata patients who were not treated were recruited through a multicenter biomarker study. In 4 to 6 patients from the biomarker study, the blood CD8+ T cells went through an additional sort into NKG2D-low and NKG2D-high fractions. Results the study describes overall, beyond this receptor: Compared with mice, TCR sequences shared between patients were less clear, possibly partly because of HLA diversity across the patient population. Scalp TCR repertoire analysis is complicated because resident alphabeta T cells in normal human skin are also sequenced, whereas mouse skin is dominated by gammadelta T cells. Compared with normal scalp, lesional scalp had higher clonality and more expanded CD8+ clones, particularly in alopecia totalis/universalis, a pattern that suggests antigenic drive.

To note about this clone: It has no known antigen specificity. No much larger clonotype is one base removed from it; base qualities were not supplied.

The chain was built from TRBV4-1 and TRBJ2-7; TRBD2 is possibly the D segment (6 matching bases). The sequenced material came from NKG2D-high CD8+ T cells sorted from blood. What this sample's cell subset or site label stands for: sorted CD8+ NKG2D-high blood T cells. The origin of this receptor is a human donor with alopecia areata. The CDR3 protein is CASSQVSGAAYEQYF. The nucleotide sequence is given as TGCGCCAGCAGCCAAGTGTCGGGAGCGGCCTACGAGCAGTACTTC.